This T cell receptor (beta chain) was documented in a study of blood T cell repertoires in COVID-19. The overall study: Sample material is recorded as cDNA or gDNA derived from T cells, B-cell-depleted T cells, or PBMCs.

Seattle enrolled patients during active infection and tracked them longitudinally. CDR3 length equals 14 residues. The germline CDR1 and CDR2 sequences are SGHRS and YFSETQ. V lost 0 bases and J lost 7, with 11 bases in between. Assay: immunoSEQ multiplex PCR; the TCRdb copy retains only in-frame clones and omits some. In the table there are about 240,000 clones, about 90% of which are singletons. The clonotype comes from a man younger than 45 with COVID-19, enrolled during active disease. The rearrangement links TRBV5-1 to TRBJ1-5, with D possibly matching TRBD1 (6 bases). Sequenced: peripheral blood. This CDR3 reads CASSLEGVGQPQHF. The DNA of the CDR3 is TGCGCCAGCAGCTTGGAGGGGGTCGGACAGCCCCAGCATTTT.